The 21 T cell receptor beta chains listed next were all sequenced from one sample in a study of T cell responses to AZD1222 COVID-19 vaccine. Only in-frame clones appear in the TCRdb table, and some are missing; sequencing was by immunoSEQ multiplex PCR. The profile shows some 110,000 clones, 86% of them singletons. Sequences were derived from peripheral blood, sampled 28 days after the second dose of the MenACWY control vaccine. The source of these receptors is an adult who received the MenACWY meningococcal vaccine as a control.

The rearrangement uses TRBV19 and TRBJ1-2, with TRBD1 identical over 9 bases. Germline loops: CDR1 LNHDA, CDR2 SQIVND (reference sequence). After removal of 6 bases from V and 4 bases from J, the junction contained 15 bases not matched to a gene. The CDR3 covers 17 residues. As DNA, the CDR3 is TGTGCCAGTAGGGAGGGGACAGGGCCGGCGAACCTCTATGGCTACACCTTC. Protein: CASREGTGPANLYGYTF.

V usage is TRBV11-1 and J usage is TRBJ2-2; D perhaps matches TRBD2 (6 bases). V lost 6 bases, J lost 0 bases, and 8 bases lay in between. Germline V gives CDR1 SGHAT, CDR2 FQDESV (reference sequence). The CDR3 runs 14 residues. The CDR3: CASSRDSNTGELFF. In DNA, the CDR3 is TGTGCCAGCAGTCGGGACTCGAACACCGGGGAGCTGTTTTTT.

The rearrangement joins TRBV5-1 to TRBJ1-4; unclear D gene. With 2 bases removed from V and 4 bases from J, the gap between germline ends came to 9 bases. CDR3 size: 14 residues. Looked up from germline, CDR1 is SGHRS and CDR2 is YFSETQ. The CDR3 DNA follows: TGCGCCAGCAGCTTTACCGGGGATAATGAAAAACTGTTTTTT. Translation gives CASSFTGDNEKLFF.

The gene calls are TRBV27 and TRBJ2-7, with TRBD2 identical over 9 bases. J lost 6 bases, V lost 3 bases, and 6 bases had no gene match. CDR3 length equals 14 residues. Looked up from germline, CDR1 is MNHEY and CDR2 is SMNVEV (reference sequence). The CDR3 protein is CASSFGRGGVEQYF. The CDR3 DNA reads TGTGCCAGCAGTTTTGGGCGGGGGGGCGTCGAGCAGTACTTC.

CDR3 residues: CASKPSGTGNYGYTF. CDR3 bases: TGTGCCAGCAAACCCAGCGGGACAGGGAACTATGGCTACACCTTC. The chain carries TRBV28 and TRBJ1-2, with TRBD1 identical over 9 bases. CDR3 length: 15 residues. CDR1 is MDHEN, CDR2 SYDVKM, per germline. Trimming cost V 7 bases and J 2 bases; bases outside gene matches: 8.

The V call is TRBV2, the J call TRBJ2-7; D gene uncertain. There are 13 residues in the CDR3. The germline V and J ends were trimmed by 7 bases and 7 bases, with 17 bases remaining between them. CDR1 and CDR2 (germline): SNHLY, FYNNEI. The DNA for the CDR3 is TGTGCCAGCACTTCGCTACCCGCCGGGGAGCAGTACTTC. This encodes CASTSLPAGEQYF.

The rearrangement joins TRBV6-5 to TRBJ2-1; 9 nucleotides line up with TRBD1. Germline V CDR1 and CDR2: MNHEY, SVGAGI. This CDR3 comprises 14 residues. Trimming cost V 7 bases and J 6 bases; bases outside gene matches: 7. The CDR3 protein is CASNVQGARNEQFF. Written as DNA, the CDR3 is TGTGCCAGCAACGTACAGGGGGCGCGCAATGAGCAGTTCTTC.

The CDR3 reads CASSRTGRGYTF. In DNA form, the CDR3 reads TGTGCCAGTAGCAGGACAGGGCGCGGCTACACCTTC. V is TRBV19 and J is TRBJ1-2, with TRBD1 matching 8 bases. The junction had 5 bases not matched to a gene; V was cut back by 6 bases and J by 8 bases. The CDR3 has 12 residues. Per germline, CDR1 LNHDA and CDR2 SQIVND (reference sequence).

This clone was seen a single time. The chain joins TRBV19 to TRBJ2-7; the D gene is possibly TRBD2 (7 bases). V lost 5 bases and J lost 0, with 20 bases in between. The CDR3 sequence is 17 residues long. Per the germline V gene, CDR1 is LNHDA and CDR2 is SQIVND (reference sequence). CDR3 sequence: CASSRRGAQGPSYEQYF. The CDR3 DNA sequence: TGTGCCAGTAGTCGTCGGGGGGCTCAGGGACCCTCCTACGAGCAGTACTTC. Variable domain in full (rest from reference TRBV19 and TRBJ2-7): DGGITQSPKYLFRKEGQNVTLSCEQNLNHDAMYWYRQDPGQGLRLIYYSQIVNDFQKGDIAEGYSVSREKKESFPLTVTSAQKNPTAFYLCASSRRGAQGPSYEQYFGPGTRLTVT.

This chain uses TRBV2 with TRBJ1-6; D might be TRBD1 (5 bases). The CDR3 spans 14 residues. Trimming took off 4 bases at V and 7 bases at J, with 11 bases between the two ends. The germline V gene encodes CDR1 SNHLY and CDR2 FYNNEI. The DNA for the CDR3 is TGTGCCAGCAGTGGGGAGGGGCGCAATTCACCCCTCCACTTT. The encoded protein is CASSGEGRNSPLHF.

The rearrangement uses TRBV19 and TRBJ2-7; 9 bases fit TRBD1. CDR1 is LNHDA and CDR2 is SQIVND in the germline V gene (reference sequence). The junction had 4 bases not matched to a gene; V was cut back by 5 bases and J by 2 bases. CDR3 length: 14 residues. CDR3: CASSPGQGTYEQYF. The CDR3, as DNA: TGTGCCAGTAGTCCGGGACAGGGTACCTACGAGCAGTACTTC.

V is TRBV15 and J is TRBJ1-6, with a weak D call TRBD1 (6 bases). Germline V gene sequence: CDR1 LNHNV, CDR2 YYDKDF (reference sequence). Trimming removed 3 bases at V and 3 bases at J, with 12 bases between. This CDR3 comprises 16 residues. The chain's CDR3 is CATSSKRTVYNSPLHF. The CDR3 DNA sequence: TGTGCCACCAGCAGTAAAAGGACAGTCTATAATTCACCCCTCCACTTT.

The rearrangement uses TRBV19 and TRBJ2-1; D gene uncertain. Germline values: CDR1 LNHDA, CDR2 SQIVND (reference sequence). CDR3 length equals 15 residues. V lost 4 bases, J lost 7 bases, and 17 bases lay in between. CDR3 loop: CASSKRRSNNNEQFF. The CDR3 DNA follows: TGTGCCAGTAGTAAGCGCAGATCAAATAATAATGAGCAGTTCTTC.

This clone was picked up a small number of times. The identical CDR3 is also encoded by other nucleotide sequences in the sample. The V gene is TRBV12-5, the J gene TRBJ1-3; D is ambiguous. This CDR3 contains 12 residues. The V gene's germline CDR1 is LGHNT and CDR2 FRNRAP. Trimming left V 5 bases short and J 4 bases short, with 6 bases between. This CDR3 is CASGGSGNTIYF. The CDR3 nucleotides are TGTGCTAGTGGTGGGTCGGGAAACACCATATATTTT.

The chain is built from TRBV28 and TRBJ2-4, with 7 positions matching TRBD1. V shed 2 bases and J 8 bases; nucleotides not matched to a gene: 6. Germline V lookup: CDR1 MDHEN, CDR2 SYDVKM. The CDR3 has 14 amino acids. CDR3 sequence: CASSLVDRVDIQYF. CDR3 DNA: TGTGCCAGCAGTTTAGTTGACAGGGTGGACATTCAGTACTTC.

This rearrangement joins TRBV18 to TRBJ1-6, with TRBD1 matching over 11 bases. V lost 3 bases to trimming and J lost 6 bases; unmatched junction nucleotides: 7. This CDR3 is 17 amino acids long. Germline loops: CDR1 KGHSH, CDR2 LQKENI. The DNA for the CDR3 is TGTGCCAGCTCACCCCTCCGGGACAGGGGGTCTAATTCACCCCTCCACTTT. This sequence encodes CASSPLRDRGSNSPLHF. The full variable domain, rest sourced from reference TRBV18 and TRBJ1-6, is NAGVMQNPRHLVRRRGQEARLRCSPMKGHSHVYWYRQLPEEGLKFMVYLQKENIIDESGMPKERFSAEFPKEGPSILRIQQVVRGDSAAYFCASSPLRDRGSNSPLHFGNGTRLTVT.

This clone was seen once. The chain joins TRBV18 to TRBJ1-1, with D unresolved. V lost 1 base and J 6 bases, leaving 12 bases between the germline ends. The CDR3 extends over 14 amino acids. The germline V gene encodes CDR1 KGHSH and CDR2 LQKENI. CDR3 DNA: TGTGCCAGCTCACCACAGGAGTGGGTACCTGAAGCTTTCTTT. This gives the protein CASSPQEWVPEAFF.

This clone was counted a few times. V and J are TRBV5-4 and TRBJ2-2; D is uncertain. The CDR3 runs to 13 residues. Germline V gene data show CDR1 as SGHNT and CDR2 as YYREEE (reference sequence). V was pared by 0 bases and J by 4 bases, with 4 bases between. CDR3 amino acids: CASSLARTGELFF. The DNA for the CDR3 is TGTGCCAGCAGCTTGGCACGCACCGGGGAGCTGTTTTTT.

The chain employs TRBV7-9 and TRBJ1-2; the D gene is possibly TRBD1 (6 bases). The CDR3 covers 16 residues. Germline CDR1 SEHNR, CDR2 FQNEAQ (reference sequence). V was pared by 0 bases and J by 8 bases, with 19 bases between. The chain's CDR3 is CASSLALGARGGGYTF. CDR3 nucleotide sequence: TGTGCCAGCAGCTTAGCGCTCGGAGCCAGGGGAGGCGGCTACACCTTC. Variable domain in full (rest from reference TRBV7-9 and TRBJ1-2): DTGVSQNPRHKITKRGQNVTFRCDPISEHNRLYWYRQTLGQGPEFLTYFQNEAQLEKSRLLSDRFSAERPKGSFSTLEIQRTEQGDSAMYLCASSLALGARGGGYTFGSGTRLTVV.

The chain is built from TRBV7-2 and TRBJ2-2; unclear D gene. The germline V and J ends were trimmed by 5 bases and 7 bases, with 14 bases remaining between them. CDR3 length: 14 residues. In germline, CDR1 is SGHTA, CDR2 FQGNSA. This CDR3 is CASSQRVAVGELFF. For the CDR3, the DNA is TGTGCCAGCAGCCAACGGGTGGCCGTCGGGGAGCTGTTTTTT.

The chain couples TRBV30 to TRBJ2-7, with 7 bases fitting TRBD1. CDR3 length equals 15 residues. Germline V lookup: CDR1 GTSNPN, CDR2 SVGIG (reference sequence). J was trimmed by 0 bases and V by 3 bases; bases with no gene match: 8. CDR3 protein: CAWSATWTGSYEQYF. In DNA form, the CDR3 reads TGTGCCTGGAGCGCGACTTGGACAGGCTCCTACGAGCAGTACTTC.